This entry lists 5 T cell receptor beta chains sequenced from one sample in a study of blood T cell repertoires in COVID-19. Produced via immunoSEQ multiplex PCR; TCRdb's table is partial and in-frame only. The table lists over 150,000 clones, roughly 82% of them singletons. Sequencing was carried out using PBMCs or T cells enriched from blood (not recorded which). These receptors were collected from a man aged 35 to 55 who had recovered from COVID-19.

This clone was recorded only once. The V gene is TRBV19, the J gene TRBJ1-2; possible D gene TRBD1, 5 bases. This CDR3 is built from 12 residues. The V gene lost 5 bases and the J gene lost 5 bases, with 9 bases spanning the gap. In germline, CDR1 is LNHDA, CDR2 SQIVND (reference sequence). CDR3 DNA: TGTGCCAGTAGTTTTACAGGATATGGCTACACCTTC. This codes for CASSFTGYGYTF. Full variable domain (missing parts from reference TRBV19 and TRBJ1-2): DGGITQSPKYLFRKEGQNVTLSCEQNLNHDAMYWYRQDPGQGLRLIYYSQIVNDFQKGDIAEGYSVSREKKESFPLTVTSAQKNPTAFYLCASSFTGYGYTFGSGTRLTVV.

V usage is TRBV6-5 and J usage is TRBJ1-6; 9 bases match TRBD1. The length of the CDR3 is 12 residues. Germline assignment: CDR1 MNHEY and CDR2 SVGAGI. The V and J ends lost 11 bases and 6 bases, in that order; junction bases with no gene match: 2. CDR3 sequence (DNA): TGTGCCGTACAGGGGGCTAATTCACCCCTCCACTTT. It yields the protein CAVQGANSPLHF.

Only a few counts were recorded for this clone. This chain connects TRBV4-2 to TRBJ1-1; a possible D gene is TRBD1 (6 bases). Germline CDR1 LGHNA, CDR2 YNFKEQ. V was trimmed by 0 bases and J by 4 bases, leaving 6 bases between them. This CDR3 has 13 residues. CDR3 sequence: CASSQDRGTEAFF. The CDR3 bases are TGTGCCAGCAGCCAAGACAGGGGCACTGAAGCTTTCTTT.

The CDR3 DNA follows: TGTGCCAGCAGTTTATTCCCGGCCCGTACTATTAAGCACACTGAAGCTTTCTTT. Amino acids: CASSLFPARTIKHTEAFF. The V gene is TRBV27, the J gene TRBJ1-1; D gene uncertain. CDR3 size: 18 residues. Trimming pared 1 base from V and 3 bases from J, leaving 21 bases between. The germline CDR1 and CDR2 sequences are MNHEY and SMNVEV (reference sequence).

V gene TRBV12-5 combines with J gene TRBJ2-5; D gene uncertain. V lost 10 bases to trimming and J lost 10 bases, with 10 bases between them. Germline lookup yields CDR1 LGHNT and CDR2 FRNRAP. This CDR3 comprises 9 residues. CDR3 bases: TGTGCTACCCCCCCTGTCCAGTACTTC. This gives the protein CATPPVQYF.